This T cell receptor beta chain emerged from a study of T cell repertoires in cytomegalovirus infection. Study-wide context: It was the public TCR beta signatures that indicated both CMV infection and matching HLA type. Overall study findings and caveats: The cumulative frequency of public TCR beta families distinguished individuals who carried CMV together with the relevant HLA. What dominated the ex vivo response were HLA-C-restricted CMV-specific TCR beta clonotypes.

Looked up from germline, CDR1 is SGHVS and CDR2 is FNYEAQ. CDR3 length: 16 amino acids. Trimming took 5 bases from V and 1 from J, leaving 14 bases between them. Each CDR3 protein is one row after TCRdb ran MiXCR on the reads. This table has about 230,000 distinct CDR3 sequences, roughly 20% appearing once. This clonotype was seen a few times. Its specificity is not known. The V call is TRBV7-6, the J call TRBJ2-2; TRBD2 might be the D (5 bases). Specimen: CD8+ T cells from PBMCs. The receptor's source is a human donor in good health (CMV status not recorded). Some clones in this sample may be carry-over from other donors' samples. CDR3 sequence reads: CASSAPTTLNTGELFF. DNA of the CDR3: TGTGCCAGCAGCGCCCCGACTACTCTGAACACCGGGGAGCTGTTTTTT.